This T cell receptor (beta chain) was found in a study of blood T cells in healthy people across ages. Study observations and caveats: Reliance upon unsorted PBMCs precluded definitive naive versus antigen-experienced comparison.

The CDR3 runs 16 residues. Germline V lookup: CDR1 MNHEY, CDR2 SMNVEV (reference sequence). V dropped 0 bases and J dropped 2 bases, with 13 bases sitting between them. The authors ran a second PCR of 7 to 11 cycles using a sample-barcoded 5' primer and a J-beta primer mix. Each CDR3 protein gets one entry after TCRdb re-called the 5' RACE reads with MiXCR. This table holds 600,000 or so distinct CDR3 sequences, about 30% found once. On this clonotype: Antigen specificity is unknown.

Each donor's blood draw was 8.5 to 10 milliliters of peripheral blood. Whenever a sample was processed, at least 6 million PBMCs were isolated. This TCR came from an elderly woman in good health. Sequencing was performed on blood. The J gene is TRBJ1-2, the V gene TRBV27; D ambiguous. The CDR3 DNA sequence: TGTGCCAGCAGTTTATCGAGAAAGCTAAACAACTATGGCTACACCTTC. It yields the protein CASSLSRKLNNYGYTF.